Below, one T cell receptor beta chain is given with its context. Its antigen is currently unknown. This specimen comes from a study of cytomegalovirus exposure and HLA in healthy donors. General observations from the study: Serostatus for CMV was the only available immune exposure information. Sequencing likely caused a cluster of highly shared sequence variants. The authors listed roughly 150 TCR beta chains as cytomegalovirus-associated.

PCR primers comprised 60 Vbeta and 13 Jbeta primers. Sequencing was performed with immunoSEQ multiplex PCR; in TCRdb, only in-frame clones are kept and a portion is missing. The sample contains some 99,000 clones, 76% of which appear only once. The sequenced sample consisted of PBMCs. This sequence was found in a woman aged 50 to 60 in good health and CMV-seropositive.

CDR3 sequence reads: CASSLLADQETQYF. The CDR3 region has the DNA TGTGCCAGCAGCTTACTAGCGGACCAAGAGACCCAGTACTTC. The chain has TRBV7-9 and TRBJ2-5, with 7 bases fitting TRBD2. This CDR3 is 14 amino acids long. V trimming: 2 bases; J trimming: 0 bases; junction bases outside the gene matches: 0. Per germline, CDR1 SEHNR and CDR2 FQNEAQ (reference sequence). The whole variable domain, filled in from reference TRBV7-9 and TRBJ2-5, reads DTGVSQNPRHKITKRGQNVTFRCDPISEHNRLYWYRQTLGQGPEFLTYFQNEAQLEKSRLLSDRFSAERPKGSFSTLEIQRTEQGDSAMYLCASSLLADQETQYFGPGTRLLVL.